The rows below give T cell receptor beta chains drawn from one sample of a study of blood T cells in healthy people across ages. A single record per CDR3 protein comes from TCRdb applying MiXCR to the 5' RACE reads. The table records around 1.5 million distinct CDR3 sequences, around 35% of them present only once. The material sequenced was blood. Source of these receptors: a woman aged 25 to 39 in good health. Both conserved end residues are part of each CDR3. Fields, in order: clone size, D gene, V gene, J gene, CDR3 length, CDR3 protein, CDR3 DNA. A D gene is named only where the DNA matches it firmly. The size entry is marked missing in some rows and otherwise reads once, few, many or a size class.

>.|.|TRBV20-1|TRBJ1-2|10
CSADGYGYTF
TGCAGTGCTGACGGCTATGGCTACACCTTC
>few|TRBD1|TRBV14|TRBJ2-7|16
CASSPGPGTGGYEQYF
TGTGCCAGCAGCCCGGGACCCGGGACAGGTGGGTACGAGCAGTACTTC
>.|.|TRBV2|TRBJ2-7|15
CATRVVGAGRYEQYF
TGTGCCACGCGAGTGGTCGGGGCAGGGCGCTACGAGCAGTACTTC
>few|.|TRBV20-1|TRBJ2-7|13
CSATSQVPYEQYF
TGCAGTGCTACTTCACAGGTCCCCTACGAGCAGTACTTC
>.|.|TRBV4-2|TRBJ2-7|18
CTSSQDSVQGSISYEQYF
TGTACCAGCAGCCAAGATTCCGTACAGGGATCGATTTCCTACGAGCAGTACTTC
>many|TRBD1|TRBV5-1|TRBJ2-5|14
CASSPGQIQETQYF
TGCGCCAGCAGCCCGGGACAGATTCAAGAGACCCAGTACTTC
>.|TRBD2|TRBV6-6|TRBJ2-5|15
CASSRTGTSPNEQYF
TGTGCCAGCAGTCGTACCGGGACTAGTCCCAATGAGCAGTACTTC
>many|TRBD2|TRBV20-1|TRBJ2-1|16
CSAPGIAGRFYNEQFF
TGCAGTGCCCCTGGGATAGCGGGACGTTTCTACAATGAGCAGTTCTTC
>.|.|TRBV9|TRBJ2-1|16
CASSEHRDTSYNEQFF
TGTGCCAGCAGCGAACACAGGGATACCTCCTACAATGAGCAGTTCTTC
>few|TRBD1|TRBV12-3/TRBV12-4|TRBJ1-1|17
CASSLLTGDRVATEAFF
TGTGCCAGCAGTTTATTAACCGGTGACAGGGTGGCGACTGAAGCTTTCTTT
>once|.|TRBV7-9|TRBJ1-2|13
CASSFLELTGYTF
TGTGCCAGCAGCTTTTTAGAGCTTACCGGCTACACCTTC
>.|.|TRBV28|TRBJ2-7|15
CASSSPRETEYEQYF
TGTGCCAGCAGTTCTCCACGGGAGACCGAATACGAGCAGTACTTC
>.|.|TRBV7-9|TRBJ2-1|15
CTSSPRGGPGNEQFF
TGTACCAGCAGCCCGAGGGGGGGCCCCGGCAATGAGCAGTTCTTC
>.|TRBD2|TRBV9|TRBJ2-5|15
CASSVESGGEETQYF
TGTGCCAGCAGCGTAGAGAGCGGGGGGGAAGAGACCCAGTACTTC
>.|.|TRBV7-8|TRBJ1-4|13
CASSPTTGEKLFF
TGTGCCAGCAGCCCCACGACTGGAGAAAAACTGTTTTTT
>.|TRBD1|TRBV7-2|TRBJ1-2|15
CASSLEWQGVRGYTF
TGTGCCAGCAGCTTAGAATGGCAGGGGGTACGGGGCTACACCTTC
>.|.|TRBV11-2|TRBJ2-3|14
CASSRPDNTDTQYF
TGTGCCAGCAGCCGGCCGGATAACACAGATACGCAGTATTTT
>.|.|TRBV29-1|TRBJ1-1|11
CSAGANTEAFF
TGCAGCGCAGGGGCCAACACTGAAGCTTTCTTT
>many|.|TRBV4-1|TRBJ2-7|11
CASSQRSEQYF
TGCGCCAGCAGCCAACGGAGCGAGCAGTACTTC
>.|.|TRBV2|TRBJ2-5|14
CATRQKAPGETQYF
TGTGCCACCCGACAAAAGGCCCCGGGGGAGACCCAGTACTTC
>.|.|TRBV20-1|TRBJ2-1|15
CSARDLRTIDNEQFF
TGCAGTGCTAGAGATCTGAGGACTATAGACAATGAGCAGTTCTTC
>.|TRBD1|TRBV4-1|TRBJ2-7|14
CASSQWDRGNEQYF
TGCGCCAGCAGCCAATGGGACAGGGGAAACGAGCAGTACTTC
>.|TRBD2|TRBV7-2|TRBJ2-7|19
CASSLAGTSGSVRSYEQYF
TGTGCCAGCAGCTTGGCCGGGACTAGCGGGTCTGTTCGCTCCTACGAGCAGTACTTC
>.|TRBD2|TRBV4-1|TRBJ2-3|16
CAGSLKRGGMTDTQYF
TGCGCCGGCAGCCTGAAGCGGGGGGGCATGACAGATACGCAGTATTTT
>once|TRBD1|TRBV7-9|TRBJ2-5|15
CAEAGTGPRGETQYF
TGTGCAGAAGCAGGGACAGGCCCGAGGGGAGAGACCCAGTACTTC
>.|TRBD1|TRBV4-1|TRBJ2-7|16
CASSFRTGGSSYEQYF
TGCGCCAGCAGCTTCAGGACAGGGGGAAGCTCCTACGAGCAGTACTTC
>.|TRBD1|TRBV20-1|TRBJ2-5|14
CSAGDRGYQETQYF
TGCAGTGCCGGGGACAGGGGTTATCAAGAGACCCAGTACTTC
>few|TRBD1|TRBV5-1|TRBJ2-1|14
CASSDGQGRDEQFF
TGCGCCAGCAGCGACGGACAGGGGCGGGATGAGCAGTTCTTC
>.|.|TRBV28|TRBJ2-1|13
CASSSDREAEQFF
TGTGCCAGCAGTTCAGACAGGGAGGCTGAGCAGTTCTTC
>.|.|TRBV10-3|TRBJ1-2|13
CAISGHKGYGYTF
TGTGCCATCAGTGGACACAAGGGCTATGGCTACACCTTC
>.|.|TRBV20-1|TRBJ1-5|15
CSAPPATGYNQPQHF
TGCAGTGCTCCTCCGGCGACAGGATACAATCAGCCCCAGCATTTT
>.|TRBD1|TRBV10-3|TRBJ2-5|12
CAIGDRGNERYF
TGTGCCATCGGGGACAGGGGCAACGAGCGGTACTTC
>.|TRBD2|TRBV5-6|TRBJ2-7|16
CASSLTSGGETYEQYF
TGTGCCAGCAGCTTAACTAGCGGGGGGGAGACCTACGAGCAGTACTTC
>many|.|TRBV5-6|TRBJ2-7|12
CASSGRTYEQYF
TGTGCCAGCAGCGGAAGGACTTACGAGCAGTACTTC
>.|.|TRBV5-1|TRBJ2-1|16
CASSLAQAGAYNEQFF
TGCGCCAGCAGCTTGGCCCAGGCAGGGGCCTACAATGAGCAGTTCTTC
>.|.|TRBV18|TRBJ2-7|13
CASSPGVGDEQYF
TGTGCCAGCTCACCAGGGGTAGGGGACGAGCAGTACTTC
>.|.|TRBV28|TRBJ2-3|15
CASSLGLLDSDTQYF
TGTGCCAGCAGTTTGGGTCTCCTAGATTCAGATACGCAGTATTTT
>few|.|TRBV12-3/TRBV12-4|TRBJ1-1|14
CASSLADRNTEAFF
TGTGCCAGCAGTTTAGCCGACAGGAACACTGAAGCTTTCTTT
>once|TRBD1|TRBV11-3|TRBJ2-7|15
CASSSWDSPPYEQYF
TGTGCCAGCAGCTCCTGGGACAGCCCGCCCTACGAGCAGTACTTC
>once|.|TRBV20-1|TRBJ2-2|14
CSARSEPNTGELFF
TGCAGTGCTAGATCTGAACCGAACACCGGGGAGCTGTTTTTT
>.|.|TRBV7-6|TRBJ2-7|12
CASSPDGVEQYF
TGTGCCAGCAGCCCGGACGGTGTCGAGCAGTACTTC
>.|TRBD2|TRBV11-2|TRBJ2-1|15
CASSLIAGATYEQFF
TGTGCCAGCAGCCTCATAGCGGGGGCTACCTATGAGCAGTTCTTC
>many|.|TRBV12-3/TRBV12-4|TRBJ2-7|13
CASSFHRGYEQYF
TGTGCCAGCAGTTTTCATCGCGGCTACGAGCAGTACTTC
>few|TRBD1|TRBV28|TRBJ2-3|15
CASSLGDRVGDTQYF
TGTGCCAGCAGTTTAGGGGACAGGGTTGGAGATACGCAGTATTTT
>few|.|TRBV4-1|TRBJ2-7|14
CASSQGLGGYEQYF
TGCGCCAGCAGCCAAGGGCTCGGGGGCTACGAGCAGTACTTC
>few|TRBD1|TRBV27|TRBJ2-6|16
CASRQTGPSGANVLTF
TGTGCCAGCCGTCAGACAGGGCCCTCTGGGGCCAACGTCCTGACTTTC
>.|.|TRBV5-6|TRBJ2-3|13
CASRNRVEDTQYF
TGTGCCAGCAGAAACAGGGTGGAAGATACGCAGTATTTT
>few|.|TRBV27|TRBJ2-3|15
CATIRKAGSTDTQYF
TGTGCCACCATAAGAAAGGCGGGAAGCACAGATACGCAGTATTTT
>.|.|TRBV6-4|TRBJ2-3|15
CASSDSSGFTDTQYF
TGTGCCAGCAGTGACTCGAGCGGGTTTACAGATACGCAGTATTTT
>.|TRBD2|TRBV5-1|TRBJ2-1|16
CASSLASGSLYNEQFF
TGCGCCAGCAGCCTGGCTAGCGGGAGTTTATACAATGAGCAGTTCTTC
>many|.|TRBV6-2/TRBV6-3|TRBJ2-7|14
CASSYSSGPYEQYF
TGTGCCAGCAGTTACTCCTCAGGGCCCTACGAGCAGTACTTC
>.|.|TRBV20-1|TRBJ1-2|19
CSARIHNTGTRSLNYGYTF
TGCAGTGCTAGAATACATAACACCGGGACCAGGAGTCTTAACTATGGCTACACCTTC
>few|.|TRBV4-1|TRBJ1-5|16
CASSQDEGLLGQPQHF
TGCGCCAGCAGCCAAGATGAGGGGTTATTGGGTCAGCCCCAGCATTTT